The 30 T cell receptor beta chains below come from one sample, sequenced in a study of T-cell reconstitution after alpha-beta-depleted transplantation in children. Molecular barcoding with unique molecular identifiers was used for the TCRbeta library. TCRdb ran MiXCR on the PCR reads and lists one entry per CDR3 protein. Here the sample spans roughly 160,000 distinct CDR3 sequences, around 10% being singletons. Sequences were derived from PBMCs, sampled before TCRalphabeta/CD19-depleted stem cell transplant. The receptors come from a boy aged 2-15 years with acute myeloid leukemia, due to receive a stem cell transplant.

This clonotype has only one observation. Written as DNA, the CDR3 is TGTGCCAGTAGTATATGGACAGGGGGGAATGAGCAGTTCTTC. Residues: CASSIWTGGNEQFF. The chain has TRBV19 and TRBJ2-1; 10 nucleotides agree with TRBD1. This CDR3 has 14 residues. The germline gives CDR1 LNHDA, CDR2 SQIVND (reference sequence). The V gene end was trimmed by 2 bases and the J gene end by 7 bases; junction bases not matched to a gene: 2.

The V call is TRBV5-4, the J call TRBJ2-3; no firm D call. Germline V gives CDR1 SGHNT, CDR2 YYREEE (reference sequence). The CDR3 is 15 residues long. Trimming removed 2 bases at V and 3 bases at J, with 13 bases between. The CDR3 DNA follows: TGTGCCAGCAGCTTAGGAGTGGCAGCAACAGATACGCAGTATTTT. It specifies CASSLGVAATDTQYF.

This clonotype was observed at least ten times. The chain recombines TRBV4-2 with TRBJ2-3, with 10 bases matching TRBD2. Germline values: CDR1 LGHNA, CDR2 YNFKEQ. The CDR3 extends over 15 amino acids. With V trimmed by 5 bases and J by 5 bases, 7 bases remained unmatched. The CDR3 coding sequence is TGTGCCAGCAGCTTCAGCGGGGGGGCGGAAGATACGCAGTATTTT. This translates into CASSFSGGAEDTQYF.

This clonotype was recorded many times. The V call is TRBV3-1, the J call TRBJ2-3; the match to TRBD2 covers 14 bases. This CDR3 spans 19 amino acids. The germline CDR1 and CDR2 sequences are LGHDT and YNNKEL (reference sequence). The V segment lost 4 bases and the J segment 1 base; nucleotides outside the gene matches: 10. The CDR3 DNA reads TGTGCCAGCAGCCCGATGGGACTAGCGGGGGATGTGGGCACAGATACGCAGTATTTT. Encoded protein: CASSPMGLAGDVGTDTQYF.

Here the CDR3 DNA reads TGCAGGGCCGGACAGGGGACCTACGAGCAGTACGTC. Amino acid sequence: CRAGQGTYEQYV. The chain is built from TRBV20-1 and TRBJ2-7; 9 nucleotides line up with TRBD1. Germline lookup yields CDR1 DFQATT and CDR2 SNEGSKA (reference sequence). The CDR3 contains 12 residues.

This clonotype was observed many times. The V gene is TRBV27, the J gene TRBJ2-1, with a tentative D call TRBD1 (5 bases). CDR3 length equals 14 residues. The ends were cut back, 3 bases at V and 0 bases at J, with 6 bases in the middle. Germline CDR1 and CDR2: MNHEY and SMNVEV (reference sequence). The CDR3 sequence is CASSFQGSYNEQFF. The CDR3 DNA follows: TGTGCCAGCAGTTTCCAGGGCTCCTACAATGAGCAGTTCTTC.

This clonotype has at least ten counts. J is TRBJ2-5 and V is TRBV12-3 or TRBV12-4, with TRBD1 as a possible D gene (5 bases). The V gene lost 7 bases and the J gene lost 7 bases, with 25 bases spanning the gap. The length of the CDR3 is 16 residues. The CDR3 here is CASTSKVRVQRGTQYF. The CDR3 DNA is TGTGCCAGCACCTCAAAAGTTCGGGTCCAAAGGGGGACCCAGTACTTC.

This clonotype was picked up many times. V and J are TRBV30 and TRBJ2-7; D gene ambiguous. The CDR3 is 12 residues long. CDR1 is GTSNPN, CDR2 SVGIG, per germline (reference sequence). V lost 0 bases to trimming and J lost 4 bases, with 7 bases between them. This chain's CDR3 is CAWSVQGYEQYV. The CDR3, as DNA: TGTGCCTGGAGTGTACAAGGTTACGAGCAGTACGTC.

This clonotype was recorded many times. The CDR3 protein is CALRPTGGANYGYTF. The CDR3 DNA reads as TGTGCCCTCCGCCCGACAGGGGGAGCTAACTATGGCTACACCTTC. The genes are TRBV10-3 and TRBJ1-2; 9 bases are shared with TRBD1. There are 15 residues in the CDR3. Germline CDR1 ENHRY, CDR2 SYGVKD. Germline trimming cut 11 bases from V and 0 bases from J; bases unmatched to any gene: 10.

Details on this clonotype: Since a much larger clone is just one base distant, this may be a read error. The genes are TRBV6-1 and TRBJ2-1; D is unclear. This CDR3 region has 14 residues. Per germline, CDR1 MNHNS and CDR2 SASEGT. The CDR3 DNA reads as TGTGCCCGCAGCCTTAGGTGGGATTACAATGAGCAGTTCTTC. This translates into CARSLRWDYNEQFF.

In this sample, this clonotype turned up many times. The chain employs TRBV5-1 and TRBJ2-2; a possible D gene is TRBD2 (5 bases). The CDR3 extends over 14 amino acids. V was cut by 3 bases and J by 5 bases, with 11 bases left in between. CDR1 and CDR2 (germline): SGHRS, YFSETQ. CDR3 amino acids: CASSSRDWTGELFF. In nucleotides, the CDR3 is TGCGCCAGCAGCTCCCGGGATTGGACCGGGGAGCTGTTTTTT.

The sample holds many counts of this clonotype. V usage is TRBV18 and J usage is TRBJ2-6; D may be TRBD1 (5 bases). The germline V and J ends were trimmed by 2 bases and 1 base, with 9 bases remaining between them. The CDR3 extends over 16 amino acids. From germline, CDR1 is KGHSH and CDR2 LQKENI. CDR3 bases: TGTGCCAGCTCACCAAGGGGCCCTTCTGGGGCCAACGTCCTGACTTTC. This gives the protein CASSPRGPSGANVLTF.

Ten or more counts support this clonotype. The V and J genes are TRBV5-6 and TRBJ2-5, with TRBD2 identical over 8 bases. The CDR3 has 16 residues. V lost 2 bases, J lost 0 bases, and 6 bases stayed unmatched. Germline V gene sequence: CDR1 SGHDT, CDR2 YYEEEE. CDR3 region: CASSFGLAGYQETQYF. The DNA for the CDR3 is TGTGCCAGCAGCTTTGGCCTAGCGGGTTACCAAGAGACCCAGTACTTC.

This rearrangement joins TRBV7-2 to TRBJ2-5; possibly TRBD2 for D (5 bases). This CDR3 has 14 amino acids. Between the trimmed V and J ends, which lost 2 bases and 3 bases, there was a span of 10 bases. CDR1 is SGHTA and CDR2 is FQGNSA in the germline V gene. The CDR3 loop reads CASSLRTYKETQYF. The CDR3 DNA reads TGTGCCAGCAGCTTAAGGACTTATAAAGAGACCCAGTACTTC.

This clonotype occurred many times. This chain links TRBV6-1 with TRBJ2-1, with 12 bases fitting TRBD2. This CDR3 has 14 residues. The germline gives CDR1 MNHNS, CDR2 SASEGT. Trimming cost V 8 bases and J 5 bases; bases outside gene matches: 4. The CDR3 loop is CASALAGGNNEQFF. The CDR3 DNA follows: TGTGCCAGCGCTCTAGCGGGAGGGAACAATGAGCAGTTCTTC.

This clonotype showed up many times. The chain carries TRBV24-1 and TRBJ1-6, with D possibly being TRBD1 (6 bases). The germline V gene encodes CDR1 KGHDR and CDR2 SFDVKD. The CDR3 runs 17 residues. With 1 base removed from V and 5 bases from J, the gap between germline ends came to 14 bases. The CDR3 coding sequence is TGTGCCACCAGTGATTTACAACAGGGATCGGATAATTCACCCCTCCACTTT. Encoded protein: CATSDLQQGSDNSPLHF.

This clonotype was counted many times. The chain combines TRBV7-2 with TRBJ2-3, with D maybe TRBD2 (7 bases). The CDR3 loop spans 16 amino acids. V lost 3 bases and J 3 bases, leaving 16 bases between the germline ends. Germline loops: CDR1 SGHTA, CDR2 FQGNSA. CDR3 region: CASSFFGGRGTDTQYF. CDR3 coding DNA: TGTGCCAGCAGCTTCTTCGGGGGGCGGGGGACAGATACGCAGTATTTT.

This clonotype was recorded many times. The rearrangement joins TRBV3-1 to TRBJ1-1; 8 bases are shared with TRBD1. The CDR3 has 15 amino acids. The V segment lost 2 bases and the J segment 1 base; nucleotides outside the gene matches: 3. Germline CDR1 LGHDT, CDR2 YNNKEL (reference sequence). The CDR3 loop reads CASSQPDRANTEAFF. The CDR3 region has the DNA TGTGCCAGCAGCCAACCGGACAGGGCGAACACTGAAGCTTTCTTT.

This clonotype was detected ten times or more. The V call is TRBV7-9, the J call TRBJ2-1; 7 nucleotides match TRBD2. The CDR3 runs 16 residues. Germline V CDR1 and CDR2: SEHNR, FQNEAQ (reference sequence). Germline trimming cut 3 bases from V and 3 bases from J; bases unmatched to any gene: 8. The CDR3 DNA reads as TGTGCCAGCAGCTTCCGCCTGTCTAGCGGCTACAATGAGCAGTTCTTC. This gives the protein CASSFRLSSGYNEQFF.

This clonotype was detected many times. J is TRBJ1-4 and V is TRBV7-9, with a weak D call TRBD1 (5 bases). With 3 bases removed from V and 5 bases from J, the gap between germline ends came to 13 bases. This CDR3 contains 15 residues. CDR1 is SEHNR and CDR2 is FQNEAQ in the germline V gene (reference sequence). The CDR3 here is CASSLGESRNEKLFF. Here the CDR3 DNA reads TGTGCCAGCAGCTTGGGGGAGTCAAGAAATGAAAAACTGTTTTTT.

This clonotype was seen ten or more times. The DNA for the CDR3 is TGTGCCAGCAGCGGACAGGAGAATCAGCCCCAGCATTTT. Translated, it gives CASSGQENQPQHF. This rearrangement joins TRBV7-9 to TRBJ1-5, with 7 bases matching TRBD1. After removal of 5 bases from V and 4 bases from J, the junction contained 2 bases not matched to a gene. The CDR3 has 13 residues. Per germline, CDR1 SEHNR and CDR2 FQNEAQ (reference sequence).

This clonotype occurred many times. The CDR3 DNA follows: TGTGCCAGCAGTTCCTGGACAGGTAGAAACTATGGCTACACCTTC. It codes for CASSSWTGRNYGYTF. The V call is TRBV12-3 or TRBV12-4, the J call TRBJ1-2, with 7 bases identical to TRBD1. This CDR3 spans 15 amino acids. With 4 bases clipped from V and 2 bases from J, the junction kept 7 bases outside the gene matches.

The chain carries TRBV30 and TRBJ1-4; no clear D. Trimming pared 4 bases from V and 1 base from J, leaving 7 bases between. The length of the CDR3 is 13 residues. The germline gives CDR1 GTSNPN, CDR2 SVGIG (reference sequence). CDR3 sequence (DNA): TGTGCCTGGAACACAGTAACTAATGAAAAACTGTTTTTT. This encodes CAWNTVTNEKLFF.

This clonotype was detected ten times or more. The J gene is TRBJ2-2, the V gene TRBV28, with D hard to call. This CDR3 contains 14 residues. Germline CDR1 reads MDHEN; CDR2 reads SYDVKM. V was trimmed by 3 bases and J by 6 bases, leaving 11 bases between them. This CDR3 is CASSLPQLSGELFF. DNA for the CDR3: TGTGCCAGCAGTTTGCCTCAGTTGTCCGGGGAGCTGTTTTTT.

This clonotype has at least ten counts. The chain is built from TRBV5-1 and TRBJ2-7, with TRBD1 matching 7 bases. Germline V CDR1 and CDR2: SGHRS, YFSETQ. The V segment lost 0 bases and the J segment 5 bases; nucleotides outside the gene matches: 2. The CDR3 loop spans 13 amino acids. For the CDR3, the DNA is TGCGCCAGCAGCTTGGTAGGGGGCGACGAGCAGTACTTC. This gives the protein CASSLVGGDEQYF.

This clonotype came up many times. The chain is built from TRBV12-3 or TRBV12-4 and TRBJ2-7, with D possibly matching TRBD1 (6 bases). The CDR3 extends over 14 amino acids. The ends were cut back, 4 bases at V and 0 bases at J, with 10 bases in the middle. CDR3 region: CASSYRDNSYEQYF. The CDR3 nucleotides read TGTGCCAGCAGTTACCGGGACAACTCCTACGAGCAGTACTTC.

The rearrangement joins TRBV19 to TRBJ2-5; 8 bases are shared with TRBD1. V gave up 5 bases and J gave up 5 bases; unmatched junction bases: 4. Germline lookup yields CDR1 LNHDA and CDR2 SQIVND (reference sequence). The CDR3 contains 13 residues. The CDR3 spells CASSADRAETQYF. CDR3 DNA sequence: TGTGCCAGTAGTGCGGACAGGGCGGAGACCCAGTACTTC. Based on the CDR3 plus reference TRBV19 and TRBJ2-5, the full variable domain is DGGITQSPKYLFRKEGQNVTLSCEQNLNHDAMYWYRQDPGQGLRLIYYSQIVNDFQKGDIAEGYSVSREKKESFPLTVTSAQKNPTAFYLCASSADRAETQYFGPGTRLLVL.

This clonotype was detected many times. The chain links TRBV20-1 to TRBJ1-2, with TRBD1 as a possible D gene (6 bases). The CDR3 has 13 amino acids. With 5 bases removed from V and 2 bases from J, the gap between germline ends came to 12 bases. Germline values: CDR1 DFQATT, CDR2 SNEGSKA (reference sequence). The CDR3 sequence is CSAHQGFNYGYTF. CDR3 coding DNA: TGCAGTGCTCATCAGGGGTTCAACTATGGCTACACCTTC.

This clonotype has ten or more counts. This CDR3 is CASSYFQGRSGEQYF. Here the CDR3 DNA reads TGTGCCAGCAGTTATTTCCAGGGGCGCTCTGGGGAGCAGTACTTC. The V call is TRBV6-5, the J call TRBJ2-7; TRBD1 is a possible D gene (6 bases). CDR3 size: 15 residues. V was cut by 3 bases and J by 7 bases, with 19 bases left in between. Germline V CDR1 and CDR2: MNHEY, SVGAGI.

This clonotype was recorded many times. V usage is TRBV6-1 and J usage is TRBJ2-1, with 9 bases identical to TRBD2. Germline CDR1 reads MNHNS; CDR2 reads SASEGT. The CDR3 sequence is 16 residues long. J was trimmed by 12 bases and V by 5 bases; bases with no gene match: 17. The CDR3, as DNA: TGTGCCAGCAGTCCCGATCTAGCGGGATTCGTCGTCGGGCAGTTCTTC. Protein sequence: CASSPDLAGFVVGQFF.